A single sample gave rise to the 27 T cell receptor beta chains below, sequenced in a study of shared clonotypes between healthy human individuals. This table comes from immunoSEQ multiplex PCR, and its TCRdb copy is limited to in-frame clones, with some not included. Of roughly 1 million clones in the sample, 75% to 85% were seen once. Sequenced sample: memory CD4+ T cells from PBMCs. As for subset: CD45RA-negative fraction. These receptors were collected from a man aged 18 to 29 in good health. Some clones in this sample may be carry-over from other donors' samples.

This sequence joins TRBV5-1 and TRBJ1-5; unclear D gene. The CDR3 loop spans 15 amino acids. Germline V gene lookup returns CDR1 SGHRS and CDR2 YFSETQ. V was pared by 0 bases and J by 0 bases, with 7 bases between. CDR3 protein: CASSLDANSNQPQHF. The CDR3 DNA reads as TGCGCCAGCAGCTTGGACGCTAATAGCAATCAGCCCCAGCATTTT.

The V call is TRBV2, the J call TRBJ2-1, with TRBD2 matching over 7 bases. The CDR3 is 14 residues long. Germline CDR1 and CDR2: SNHLY and FYNNEI. V was pared by 4 bases and J by 5 bases, with 5 bases of the junction left unmatched. This CDR3 reads CASSVTSDNNEQFF. CDR3 DNA sequence: TGTGCCAGCAGTGTCACTAGCGATAACAATGAGCAGTTCTTC.

V is TRBV5-1 and J is TRBJ2-2; D possibly uses TRBD1 or TRBD2 (5 bases each). The V gene's germline CDR1 is SGHRS and CDR2 YFSETQ. The CDR3 totals 19 residues. The V end was cut by 3 bases, the J end by 3 bases, with 24 bases between. In DNA, the CDR3 is TGCGCCAGCAGCTGGCGTATCGGGGCGCCCGTTTCCGACACCGGGGAGCTGTTTTTT. Residues: CASSWRIGAPVSDTGELFF.

At least ten counts were recorded for this clone. The chain recombines TRBV5-1 with TRBJ1-2; 8 bases line up with TRBD1. In germline, CDR1 is SGHRS, CDR2 YFSETQ. CDR3 length: 14 residues. After removal of 1 base from V and 5 bases from J, the junction contained 4 bases not matched to a gene. CDR3 protein: CASSLRQGAYGYTF. The CDR3 bases are TGCGCCAGCAGCTTGAGGCAGGGGGCTTATGGCTACACCTTC.

This clone occurred once. The chain's CDR3 is CASSPETGGAWETQYF. CDR3 nucleotide sequence: TGTGCCAGCAGCCCGGAGACAGGGGGCGCGTGGGAGACCCAGTACTTC. The chain combines TRBV5-6 with TRBJ2-5; 10 nucleotides line up with TRBD1. V was pared by 4 bases and J by 5 bases, with 11 bases of the junction left unmatched. This CDR3 has 16 residues. Per the germline V gene, CDR1 is SGHDT and CDR2 is YYEEEE.

This clone turned up a few times. The chain employs TRBV6-5 and TRBJ2-1; D unclear. V lost 5 bases, J lost 2 bases, and 7 bases lay in between. CDR1 MNHEY and CDR2 SVGAGI come from the germline V gene. The CDR3 has 13 residues. DNA of the CDR3: TGTGCCAGCAGTAACAGAGCCTACAATGAGCAGTTCTTC. Its protein product is CASSNRAYNEQFF.

This rearrangement joins TRBV7-2 to TRBJ1-1, with TRBD1 matching 10 bases. The CDR3 is 17 residues long. The J segment lost 0 bases and the V segment lost 1 base, leaving 5 bases of the junction unmatched. In germline, CDR1 is SGHTA, CDR2 FQGNSA. The CDR3 spells CASSLVGTGAMNTEAFF. The CDR3, as DNA: TGTGCCAGCAGCTTAGTTGGGACAGGGGCCATGAACACTGAAGCTTTCTTT.

Details on this clone: Additional DNA sequences in this sample encode the identical CDR3. The rearrangement joins TRBV7-3 to TRBJ2-5, with D perhaps matching TRBD1 (6 bases). Germline V gene sequence: CDR1 SGHTA, CDR2 FQGTGA. With 3 bases removed from V and 5 bases from J, the gap between germline ends came to 13 bases. There are 14 residues in the CDR3. As DNA, the CDR3 is TGTGCCAGCAGCTTGACTGGGGGCGAGGAGACCCAGTACTTC. This gives the protein CASSLTGGEETQYF.

The J gene is TRBJ1-1, the V gene TRBV27, with 11 bases lining up with TRBD1. This CDR3 has 15 amino acids. V dropped 2 bases and J dropped 6; count of bases not matched to a gene: 5. Germline loops: CDR1 MNHEY, CDR2 SMNVEV (reference sequence). As DNA, the CDR3 is TGTGCCAGCAGTTTAGGGGGACAGGGGGACCCTGAAGCTTTCTTT. This translates into CASSLGGQGDPEAFF.

The chain combines TRBV20-1 with TRBJ1-1, with D hard to call. The V gene lost 0 bases and the J gene lost 11 bases, with 10 bases spanning the gap. This CDR3 region has 11 residues. CDR1 DFQATT and CDR2 SNEGSKA come from the germline V gene (reference sequence). The CDR3 sequence: CSARDKGQAFF. The CDR3, as DNA: TGCAGTGCTAGAGACAAAGGGCAGGCTTTCTTT.

J is TRBJ2-2 and V is TRBV5-3; 8 bases map to TRBD2. TRBV5-3 is known as an ORF, though its function is uncertain. V trimming: 0 bases; J trimming: 1 base; junction bases outside the gene matches: 11. This CDR3 region has 19 residues. The CDR3 reads CARSLVCTGGELNTGELFF. CDR3 bases: TGTGCCAGAAGCTTGGTATGTACGGGAGGGGAACTGAACACCGGGGAGCTGTTTTTT.

The chain employs TRBV10-2 and TRBJ2-1; the D gene is possibly TRBD1 (5 bases). Trimming removed 6 bases at V and 10 bases at J, with 10 bases between. The CDR3 runs 11 residues. From germline, CDR1 is WSHSY and CDR2 SAAADI. CDR3 amino acids: CASRAGLEQFF. The CDR3 nucleotides are TGCGCCAGCAGAGCAGGGCTCGAGCAGTTCTTC.

This clone was observed at least ten times. The J gene is TRBJ2-5, the V gene TRBV6-6, with D possibly being TRBD2 (5 bases). The length of the CDR3 is 15 residues. Per the germline V gene, CDR1 is MNHNY and CDR2 is SVGAGI (reference sequence). Between the trimmed V and J ends, which lost 0 bases and 5 bases, there was a span of 13 bases. The CDR3 bases are TGTGCCAGCAGTTACTCCGGGGTACCGGGGGAGACCCAGTACTTC. It specifies CASSYSGVPGETQYF.

The gene calls are TRBV28 and TRBJ2-1; the match to TRBD1 covers 8 bases. CDR3 size: 18 residues. V dropped 7 bases and J dropped 6; count of bases not matched to a gene: 20. Germline CDR1 reads MDHEN; CDR2 reads SYDVKM. The CDR3 bases are TGTGCCAGCAATATGTGGGACGGCAGGGGGCAGAGAGGCAATGAGCAGTTCTTC. Its translation: CASNMWDGRGQRGNEQFF.

As concerns this clone: Other DNA sequences from this sample encode an identical CDR3 as well. CDR3 bases: TGCGCCAGCAGCTTATCGGGTAATGAGCAGTTCTTC. Its translation is CASSLSGNEQFF. The chain joins TRBV5-1 to TRBJ2-1; D remains ambiguous. This CDR3 is 12 amino acids long. Per the germline V gene, CDR1 is SGHRS and CDR2 is YFSETQ. Deletions cut 2 bases from V and 7 bases from J, with 7 bases between.

V is TRBV7-9 and J is TRBJ1-1; D gene ambiguous. This CDR3 has 12 amino acids. Germline-derived CDR1 and CDR2 are SEHNR and FQNEAQ (reference sequence). V was trimmed by 1 base and J by 7 bases, leaving 7 bases between them. The CDR3 loop reads CASSLGEVEAFF. The CDR3 region has the DNA TGTGCCAGCAGCTTAGGTGAAGTTGAAGCTTTCTTT.

This clone was seen a handful of times. This sequence joins TRBV6-5 and TRBJ2-7; weak D call: TRBD2 (6 bases). Germline CDR1 and CDR2: MNHEY and SVGAGI. With 6 bases removed from V and 6 bases from J, the gap between germline ends came to 21 bases. This CDR3 comprises 15 residues. The CDR3 spells CASRPLGGKEGEQYF. The CDR3, as DNA: TGTGCCAGCAGACCCCTCGGCGGGAAGGAGGGCGAGCAGTACTTC.

The rearrangement joins TRBV7-6 to TRBJ1-2; maybe TRBD1 (5 bases). The CDR3 spans 13 residues. Germline loops: CDR1 SGHVS, CDR2 FNYEAQ. V dropped 5 bases and J dropped 7 bases, with 14 bases sitting between them. CDR3 in DNA: TGTGCCAGCAGCAACGACCAGGGAACTGGCTACACCTTC. Its protein product is CASSNDQGTGYTF.

In this sample, this clone turned up a few times. J is TRBJ2-1 and V is TRBV15; the D is unclear. CDR1 is LNHNV, CDR2 YYDKDF, per germline (reference sequence). This CDR3 has 15 amino acids. The V gene lost 1 base and the J gene lost 2 bases, with 9 bases spanning the gap. The CDR3 region has the DNA TGTGCCACCAGCAGAGCGAGAGACCCCTACAATGAGCAGTTCTTC. Translation: CATSRARDPYNEQFF.

This clone occurred once. The chain uses TRBV29-1 and TRBJ2-5, with D uncertain. Trimming pared 6 bases from V and 2 bases from J, leaving 13 bases between. This CDR3 region has 13 residues. Germline V CDR1 and CDR2: SQVTM, ANQGSEA. This CDR3 reads CSVAGRTQETQYF. The DNA for the CDR3 is TGCAGCGTCGCCGGACGTACTCAAGAGACCCAGTACTTC.

This chain joins TRBV2 and TRBJ1-5; D might be TRBD1 (6 bases). Germline CDR1 reads SNHLY; CDR2 reads FYNNEI. CDR3 length: 15 amino acids. The ends were cut back, 3 bases at V and 7 bases at J, with 16 bases in the middle. The CDR3 loop reads CASSDGVAGTQPQHF. Written as DNA, the CDR3 is TGTGCCAGCAGTGATGGAGTGGCAGGGACACAGCCCCAGCATTTT. The complete variable domain, with remaining parts taken from reference TRBV2 and TRBJ1-5, reads EPEVTQTPSHQVTQMGQEVILRCVPISNHLYFYWYRQILGQKVEFLVSFYNNEISEKSEIFDDQFSVERPDGSNFTLKIRSTKLEDSAMYFCASSDGVAGTQPQHFGDGTRLSIL.

The chain combines TRBV5-4 with TRBJ1-1, with 7 positions matching TRBD1. CDR3 length: 13 residues. Germline CDR1 and CDR2: SGHNT and YYREEE (reference sequence). V lost 0 bases and J lost 11; bases outside the gene matches: 7. The CDR3 bases are TGTGCCAGCAGCTTGGAGCTAGACAGGGAGGCTTTCTTT. Translation gives CASSLELDREAFF.

This chain uses TRBV4-1 with TRBJ1-1; 8 bases line up with TRBD1. The CDR3 spans 16 residues. J lost 0 bases, V lost 4 bases, and 7 bases had no gene match. CDR1 MGHRA and CDR2 YSYEKL come from the germline V gene. The CDR3 sequence: CASSLGQGAMNTEAFF. CDR3 coding DNA: TGCGCCAGCAGCCTAGGACAGGGCGCTATGAACACTGAAGCTTTCTTT.

This chain connects TRBV2 to TRBJ2-1; 10 bases match TRBD1. This CDR3 is built from 15 residues. J was trimmed by 10 bases and V by 5 bases; bases with no gene match: 11. Per the germline V gene, CDR1 is SNHLY and CDR2 is FYNNEI. CDR3 sequence (DNA): TGTGCCAGCAGTACAGACAGGGGGCGCAGTCACGAGCAGTTCTTC. It translates to CASSTDRGRSHEQFF.

V usage is TRBV6-1 and J usage is TRBJ2-5; D gene uncertain. The germline V and J ends were trimmed by 4 bases and 1 base, with 7 bases remaining between them. The CDR3 consists of 13 residues. Germline loops: CDR1 MNHNS, CDR2 SASEGT. CDR3 loop: CASSAQSQETQYF. The CDR3 DNA sequence: TGTGCCAGCAGTGCCCAGAGCCAAGAGACCCAGTACTTC.

The V gene is TRBV9, the J gene TRBJ2-2; 10 bases are a match to TRBD2. Losses at the gene ends were 4 bases for V and 5 bases for J; bases not matched to a gene: 5. The CDR3 loop spans 15 amino acids. From germline, CDR1 is SGDLS and CDR2 YYNGEE. The CDR3 here is CASSLGLAMTGELFF. In DNA, the CDR3 is TGTGCCAGCAGCCTGGGACTAGCGATGACCGGGGAGCTGTTTTTT.

A few counts support this clone. This chain joins TRBV5-8 and TRBJ1-5, with TRBD1 as a possible D gene (6 bases). This CDR3 region has 16 residues. CDR1 and CDR2 (germline): SGHTS, YDEGEE. The V and J ends lost 1 base and 3 bases respectively, with 14 bases between them. The CDR3 DNA reads TGTGCCAGCAGCTTGAGAGTCTCAGGGGCCAATCAGCCCCAGCATTTT. Translated, it gives CASSLRVSGANQPQHF.